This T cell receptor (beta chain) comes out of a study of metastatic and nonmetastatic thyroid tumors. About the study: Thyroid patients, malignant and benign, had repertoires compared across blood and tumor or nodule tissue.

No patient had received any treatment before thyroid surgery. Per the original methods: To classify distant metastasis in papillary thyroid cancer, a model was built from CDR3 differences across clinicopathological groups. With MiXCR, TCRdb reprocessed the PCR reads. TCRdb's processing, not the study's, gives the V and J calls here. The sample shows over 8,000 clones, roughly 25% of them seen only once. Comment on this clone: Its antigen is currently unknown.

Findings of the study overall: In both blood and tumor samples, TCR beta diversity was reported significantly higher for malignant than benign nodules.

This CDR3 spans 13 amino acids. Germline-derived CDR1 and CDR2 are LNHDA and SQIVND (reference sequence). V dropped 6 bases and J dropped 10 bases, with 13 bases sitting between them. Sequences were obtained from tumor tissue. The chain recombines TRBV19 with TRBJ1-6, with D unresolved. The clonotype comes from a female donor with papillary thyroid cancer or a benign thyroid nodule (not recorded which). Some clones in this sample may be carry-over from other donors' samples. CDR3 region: CASRPTLLSPLHF. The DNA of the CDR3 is TGTGCCAGTAGACCGACCCTTTTGTCACCCCTCCACTTT.